This T cell receptor beta chain was recorded in a study of T cell repertoires in cytomegalovirus infection. On the study more broadly: The study used recently identified HLA-C-restricted and well-studied HLA-B-restricted CMV epitopes. Public TCR beta signatures marked donors with CMV infection and the matching HLA. Findings and caveats of the study: In two of eight donors, the top clonotype was HLA-C-restricted CMV-specific. Summed frequency of shared TCR beta families picked out CMV carriers who also had the relevant HLA.

TCRdb used MiXCR to reprocess the reads, holding one entry per CDR3 protein. This table holds 250,000 to 300,000 distinct CDR3 sequences, around 20% found once. A word on this clonotype: The antigen remains unidentified.

Material: cultured PBMCs, obtained from culture after CMV antigen stimulation. This TCR came from a human donor in good health (CMV status not recorded). Some clones in this sample may be carry-over from other donors' samples.

In DNA, the CDR3 is TGCGCCAGCAGCCCCGACGGACAGGCGCTTTATGGCTACACCTTC. It codes for CASSPDGQALYGYTF. The chain has TRBV5-1 and TRBJ1-2, with 7 bases matching TRBD1. Unmatched junction bases numbered 11, after V lost 4 bases and J lost 5 bases. Germline assignment: CDR1 SGHRS and CDR2 YFSETQ. The CDR3 runs 15 residues.